One TCR beta chain is described in this entry. Its specificity is unknown. The authors generated TCR beta cDNA through 5'RACE template switching with UMIs. TCRdb reprocessed the 5' RACE reads, keeping one entry per CDR3 protein, no DNA. This sample's table has more than 120,000 distinct CDR3 sequences. The CDR3 is made up of 12 amino acids. Germline CDR1 is GTSNPN and CDR2 is SVGIG (reference sequence). The data originate from a study of T cells expressing NK-cell markers. Study-wide points: In a group of about six donors, dominant NKG2C+ clonotypes represented roughly 1.0-7.0% of CD8+ T cells. Whether expanded NKG2C+ T cell clones recognized HCMV stayed uncertain.

The chain links TRBV30 to TRBJ1-3; the D call from TCRdb, TRBD1, cannot be confirmed without DNA. This receptor was taken from a man between 18 and 35 years old in good health. The sample was blood T cells: a sorted CD56 or NKG2C T cell subset, CD4+ or CD8+ T cells, or bulk PBMC T cells (not recorded which). This CDR3 is CAWIGTGNTIYF.